This T cell receptor (beta chain) was sequenced in a study of blood T cell repertoires in COVID-19. Overall study: The United States, Italy and Spain supplied acute and convalescent COVID-19 samples. From T cells, B-cell-depleted T cells, or PBMCs came the material, which was cDNA or gDNA.

Under the authors' procedure: Cell counts per sample came from amplifying reference gene primers. Produced via immunoSEQ multiplex PCR; TCRdb's table is partial and in-frame only. V, J and clone size were drawn from that table, and D and trimming were deduced from the DNA. The profile covers 55,000 or so clones, with 65% to 90% appearing a single time and about 13% taken by the ten largest. The origin of this receptor is a human donor in a cohort sampled during active COVID-19. The sample consisted of peripheral blood.

CDR3 coding DNA: TGTGCCAGCAGTTACCGGGGGAACCCCGGAAACACCATATATTTT. Translation: CASSYRGNPGNTIYF. This rearrangement joins TRBV6-5 to TRBJ1-3, with D possibly matching TRBD1 (5 bases). CDR3 length equals 15 residues. CDR1 and CDR2 (germline): MNHEY, SVGAGI. Trimming stripped 2 bases from V and 4 bases from J, with 12 bases between.